One sample yielded the 10 T cell receptor beta chains listed below, sequenced in a study of cytomegalovirus exposure and HLA in healthy donors. Researchers ran the PCR with 60 Vbeta and 13 Jbeta primers. Only in-frame clones appear in the TCRdb table, and some are missing; sequencing was by immunoSEQ multiplex PCR. The sample has approximately 130,000 clones, about four fifths seen once; the top ten hold roughly 3.1%. Material for sequencing was PBMCs. These receptors originate from a man under 40 in good health and CMV-seronegative.

The J gene is TRBJ2-1, the V gene TRBV2, with a possible D match to TRBD2 (7 bases). CDR1 and CDR2 from the germline V gene are SNHLY and FYNNEI. This CDR3 has 15 amino acids. V was cut by 6 bases and J by 5 bases, with 17 bases left in between. The DNA for the CDR3 is TGTGCCAGCAGCGCCCCGGGGGGCGGCGACAATGAGCAGTTCTTC. Its protein is CASSAPGGGDNEQFF.

The genes are TRBV5-1 and TRBJ2-1; D may be TRBD1 (6 bases). Trimming removed 0 bases from V and 7 bases from J, with 14 bases in between. In germline, CDR1 is SGHRS, CDR2 YFSETQ. This CDR3 region has 15 residues. The CDR3 nucleotides are TGCGCCAGCAGCTTGGCCGTTGGACAGCAAAATGAGCAGTTCTTC. Translating it yields CASSLAVGQQNEQFF.

The V gene is TRBV11-2, the J gene TRBJ2-3; maybe TRBD1 (6 bases). From germline, CDR1 is SGHAT and CDR2 FQNNGV. There are 16 residues in the CDR3. V lost 5 bases, J lost 0 bases, and 15 bases lay in between. The CDR3, as DNA: TGTGCCAGCAGCACCTCACAGGGCCGAAGCACAGATACGCAGTATTTT. Translation gives CASSTSQGRSTDTQYF.

The chain carries TRBV6-5 and TRBJ1-1, with 7 bases that match TRBD1. This CDR3 spans 14 amino acids. The J segment lost 2 bases and the V segment lost 6 bases, leaving 6 bases of the junction unmatched. The germline V gene encodes CDR1 MNHEY and CDR2 SVGAGI. The CDR3 spells CASSSGTDNTEAFF. In nucleotides, the CDR3 is TGTGCCAGCAGCTCCGGGACAGATAACACTGAAGCTTTCTTT.

The chain joins TRBV28 to TRBJ1-2; a weak D match, TRBD1 (6 bases). This CDR3 region has 13 residues. Per the germline V gene, CDR1 is MDHEN and CDR2 is SYDVKM. Trimming took off 2 bases at V and 8 bases at J, with 12 bases between the two ends. CDR3 protein: CASSLVGARGYTF. The CDR3 region has the DNA TGTGCCAGCAGTTTAGTGGGGGCGAGGGGCTACACCTTC.

This clone was counted between two and nine times. The chain combines TRBV7-2 with TRBJ2-1, with 9 nucleotides matching TRBD1. The CDR3 spans 12 residues. Germline V CDR1 and CDR2: SGHTA, FQGNSA. Losses at the gene ends were 6 bases for V and 14 bases for J; bases not matched to a gene: 8. The CDR3 nucleotides read TGTGCCAGCAGACCGGACAGGGGTATTGAGTTCTTC. It yields the protein CASRPDRGIEFF.

The count of this clone is one. This sequence joins TRBV7-8 and TRBJ2-7; 8 nucleotides line up with TRBD2. The V and J ends lost 5 bases and 0 bases, in that order; junction bases with no gene match: 9. CDR3 size: 16 residues. Germline CDR1 and CDR2: SGHVS and FQNEAQ. The CDR3 region is CASSLQTSALSYEQYF. The CDR3 DNA reads TGTGCCAGCAGCCTTCAGACTAGCGCCCTCTCCTACGAGCAGTACTTC.

This clone was seen a few times. The chain is built from TRBV6-1 and TRBJ2-7; 9 positions agree with TRBD1. Per the germline V gene, CDR1 is MNHNS and CDR2 is SASEGT. The CDR3 has 13 residues. J lost 2 bases, V lost 6 bases, and 2 bases had no gene match. CDR3 sequence reads: CASSRTGAYEQYF. In DNA, the CDR3 is TGTGCCAGCAGCCGGACAGGGGCCTACGAGCAGTACTTC.

As DNA, the CDR3 is TGTGCCAGCAGTGATCCAGGACTCCTCACAGATACGCAGTATTTT. This translates into CASSDPGLLTDTQYF. The chain recombines TRBV2 with TRBJ2-3; the D gene is possibly TRBD2 (5 bases). The CDR3 is made up of 15 amino acids. Germline-derived CDR1 and CDR2 are SNHLY and FYNNEI. V was pared by 3 bases and J by 2 bases, with 12 bases between. Based on the CDR3 plus reference TRBV2 and TRBJ2-3, the full variable domain is EPEVTQTPSHQVTQMGQEVILRCVPISNHLYFYWYRQILGQKVEFLVSFYNNEISEKSEIFDDQFSVERPDGSNFTLKIRSTKLEDSAMYFCASSDPGLLTDTQYFGPGTRLTVL.

This clone was counted a single time. This chain joins TRBV7-2 and TRBJ2-3, with D maybe TRBD2 (5 bases). The CDR3 totals 14 residues. Deletions cut 11 bases from V and 4 bases from J, with 19 bases between. Germline values: CDR1 SGHTA, CDR2 FQGNSA. The CDR3 bases are TGTGCCGCGGGTGAGCGGACCACAGCAGATACGCAGTATTTT. Encoded protein: CAAGERTTADTQYF.